The clone carrying this T cell receptor beta chain was detected many times. Antigen: not known. This CDR3 has 15 residues. CDR1 MNHNY and CDR2 SVGAGI come from the germline V gene (reference sequence). V was cut by 2 bases and J by 7 bases, with 15 bases left in between. TCRdb fed the reads into MiXCR, producing one record per CDR3 protein. The table records 40,000 to 55,000 distinct CDR3 sequences, about 20% of them present only once. The data were taken from a study of T cell repertoires in cytomegalovirus infection. This chain connects TRBV6-6 to TRBJ2-1, with D perhaps matching TRBD1 (8 bases). This sample comprised CD8+ T cells from cultured PBMCs, obtained from culture after CMV antigen stimulation. This TCR derives from a human donor in good health (CMV status not recorded). Some clones in this sample may be carry-over from other donors' samples. CDR3 sequence (DNA): TGTGCCAGCAGTTACCTAGGACAGGGAGGGAATGAGCAGTTCTTC. Translating gives CASSYLGQGGNEQFF.